This entry lists 9 T cell receptor beta chains sequenced from one sample in a study of control samples from healthy donors and cancer patients (dated by TCRdb to about 2020). Preparation of the library involved the immunoSEQ multiplex PCR assay. TCRdb took this table from immuneACCESS and kept in-frame rearrangements with V and J called. Such tables lack part of the clones; where checked against another copy, unresolved V genes explain under half of the gap, and the rest is unexplained. The sample table holds approximately 70,000 clones, of which approximately 86% were seen once. Of the sample, approximately 15% falls within the top ten clones. Sequenced: blood. These receptors all come from a man between 60 and 75 years old in good health.

CDR3 DNA sequence: TGTGCCAGCGCTCTTTTCGGGGGACAGGGATCTTCACCCCTCCACTTT. Its protein is CASALFGGQGSSPLHF. This sequence joins TRBV27 and TRBJ1-6, with 9 bases fitting TRBD1. This CDR3 comprises 16 residues. V lost 8 bases, J lost 9 bases, and 14 bases stayed unmatched. The germline V gene encodes CDR1 MNHEY and CDR2 SMNVEV (reference sequence).

This chain links TRBV9 with TRBJ1-2; unclear D gene. CDR1 and CDR2 (germline): SGDLS, YYNGEE. The CDR3 has 15 residues. Trimming cost V 0 bases and J 5 bases, with 14 bases left between them. In DNA form, the CDR3 reads TGTGCCAGCAGCGTAGCCCCCCAGGTAGGGTATGGCTACACCTTC. This sequence encodes CASSVAPQVGYGYTF.

The V gene is TRBV18, the J gene TRBJ1-5; a possible D gene is TRBD1 (5 bases). From germline, CDR1 is KGHSH and CDR2 LQKENI. V lost 2 bases and J 0 bases, leaving 8 bases between the germline ends. The CDR3 has 15 amino acids. CDR3 bases: TGTGCCAGCTCACCAAGGGGATATAGCAATCAGCCCCAGCATTTT. Translation: CASSPRGYSNQPQHF.

V gene TRBV7-2 combines with J gene TRBJ2-1, with 10 positions matching TRBD2. CDR3 length: 15 residues. Looked up from germline, CDR1 is SGHTA and CDR2 is FQGNSA. V lost 5 bases, J lost 3 bases, and 4 bases stayed unmatched. CDR3 in DNA: TGTGCCAGCAGCACAGGACTAGCGGACTACAATGAGCAGTTCTTC. Amino acid sequence: CASSTGLADYNEQFF.

V is TRBV7-7 and J is TRBJ2-1; D ambiguous. This CDR3 is 12 amino acids long. The germline gives CDR1 SSHAT, CDR2 FNYEAQ (reference sequence). V gave up 5 bases and J gave up 10 bases, with 12 bases separating them. The CDR3 region has the DNA TGTGCCAGCAGCCCGATAGCAACCGAGCAGTTCTTC. Its translation: CASSPIATEQFF.

CDR3 in DNA: TGTGCCAGCAGCCAAGAAACTAGCGGGAGGGCCGGGTATAGGGAGACCCAGTACTTC. It specifies CASSQETSGRAGYRETQYF. The chain carries TRBV3-1 (or the pseudogene TRBV3-2) and TRBJ2-5; 13 bases fit TRBD2. Germline CDR1 reads LGHDT; CDR2 reads YNNKEL (reference sequence). This CDR3 spans 19 amino acids. V was pared by 0 bases and J by 5 bases, with 12 bases of the junction left unmatched.

The chain links TRBV7-9 to TRBJ2-3; TRBD1 is a possible D gene (6 bases). Germline V gene sequence: CDR1 SEHNR, CDR2 FQNEAQ (reference sequence). This CDR3 has 19 amino acids. V lost 0 bases and J lost 0, with 19 bases in between. The CDR3 bases are TGTGCCAGCAGCTTAGCGTGGGGATTCGGGACAAAGAGCACAGATACGCAGTATTTT. Amino acid sequence: CASSLAWGFGTKSTDTQYF.

The gene calls are TRBV11-3 and TRBJ2-1, with 13 positions matching TRBD2. Germline V gene lookup returns CDR1 SGHNT and CDR2 YENEEA. J was trimmed by 7 bases and V by 4 bases; bases with no gene match: 4. The CDR3 runs to 15 residues. In nucleotides, the CDR3 is TGTGCCAGCAGCTCCCGGACTAGCGGGAGTAATGAGCAGTTCTTC. Its translation: CASSSRTSGSNEQFF.

This clone was seen only a few times. This sequence joins TRBV27 and TRBJ2-3; 7 bases line up with TRBD2. The V segment lost 8 bases and the J segment 7 bases; nucleotides outside the gene matches: 12. The CDR3 is 14 amino acids. Germline V gene data show CDR1 as MNHEY and CDR2 as SMNVEV (reference sequence). The CDR3 coding sequence is TGTGCCAGCCGTCAACGGGGACTACAATATACGCAGTATTTT. This codes for CASRQRGLQYTQYF.